Reported below is one T cell receptor beta chain. Antigen unknown. V lost 8 bases to trimming and J lost 4 bases; unmatched junction nucleotides: 7. Germline V gives CDR1 LNHDA, CDR2 SQIVND (reference sequence). The CDR3 has 14 residues. The data derive from a study of cytomegalovirus exposure and HLA in healthy donors. As for the study in general: A prior study identified just under 120 million unique TCR beta sequences from some 200 million T cells.

Researchers ran the PCR with 60 Vbeta and 13 Jbeta primers. Method: immunoSEQ multiplex PCR; TCRdb's copy keeps in-frame clones and lacks some. Listed are some 75,000 clones; approximately 0.81% falls within the top ten. Findings and caveats of the study: Later analysis found that TCR beta chains associated with HLA were more clonally expanded than other, equally common chains. Some TCR beta chains (164 of them) were listed as cytomegalovirus-associated. It was assumed in the presence/absence analyses that sequencing depth was roughly uniform across donors.

Material for sequencing was PBMCs. The chain has TRBV19 and TRBJ2-1; 8 nucleotides match TRBD2. The TCR sequence derives from a boy aged 5-17 years in good health and CMV-seronegative. CDR3 nucleotides: TGTGCCAGTCGCAGCGGGAGAGGGTACAATGAGCAGTTCTTC. It encodes CASRSGRGYNEQFF.